These T cell receptor beta chains were read from a single sample in a study of T cells in Graves' hyperthyroidism and ophthalmopathy. TCRdb reanalysed the multiplex PCR reads using MiXCR and keeps one entry per CDR3 protein. The sample includes 300,000 to 450,000 distinct CDR3 sequences, approximately 13% of them seen just once. Sequenced: blood. Every receptor here comes from a woman aged 18-29 years with Graves' hyperthyroidism. Both conserved end residues are trimmed from each CDR3. The order of the fields is V gene, clone size, J gene, CDR3 protein. A row's size may be missing; if present it is once, few, many or a size class.

>TRBV3-1|-|TRBJ1-1
ASSQDLGREAF
>TRBV20-1|many|TRBJ2-7
SAGSPGLESLYEQY
>TRBV12-3/TRBV12-4|many|TRBJ2-1
ASSNLNEQF
>TRBV28|many|TRBJ2-1
ASSLSGVYNEQF
>TRBV6-1|-|TRBJ2-1
ASTVKSSYNEQF
>TRBV12-3/TRBV12-4|many|TRBJ2-5
ASSLRLAGAGVKTQY
>TRBV5-1|many|TRBJ2-7
ASRTGGEQY
>TRBV3-1|many|TRBJ1-6
ASSQETGATGDSPLH
>TRBV27|many|TRBJ1-4
ASSLVSTNEKLF
>TRBV20-1|few|TRBJ2-5
SAHPLGETQY
>TRBV7-3|many|TRBJ2-5
ASSFRVPETQY
>TRBV20-1|few|TRBJ1-6
SAREGYGGWGYNSPLH
>TRBV19|-|TRBJ1-6
ASSMTGGNSPLH
>TRBV4-2|few|TRBJ2-2
ASSQDLGRFLNTGELF
>TRBV28|many|TRBJ2-1
AIGDWTNNEQF
>TRBV12-3/TRBV12-4|many|TRBJ2-1
ASSLEAGNEQF
>TRBV10-3|-|TRBJ2-7
AISAREGAPYEQY
>TRBV3-1|many|TRBJ2-7
ASSPGAYEQY
>TRBV7-9|many|TRBJ2-7
ASSPGHSSYEQY
>TRBV2|many|TRBJ1-4
ASSRAGEGEKLF
>TRBV6-2/TRBV6-3|-|TRBJ1-5
ASSDPTGGIRQPQH
>TRBV9|many|TRBJ1-1
ASSVAASGAPAF
>TRBV5-4|-|TRBJ2-2
ASSLASYVRTGELF
>TRBV12-3/TRBV12-4|-|TRBJ2-5
ASSPDREQTQY
>TRBV27|many|TRBJ2-4
ASSPRAWSKNIQY
>TRBV29-1|many|TRBJ2-1
SVVGTGRYNEQF
>TRBV5-6|-|TRBJ1-1
ASSLGRRGAF
>TRBV7-9|many|TRBJ1-4
ASSSPGTGEEKLF
>TRBV19|many|TRBJ1-2
ASIGQGLGFYGYT
>TRBV12-3/TRBV12-4|many|TRBJ1-1
ASSGQAFNTEAF
>TRBV6-5|many|TRBJ1-1
ASSYSYGDTEAF
>TRBV12-3/TRBV12-4|many|TRBJ1-3
ASSLSSRNTIY
>TRBV6-1|many|TRBJ2-7
ASMIASATYEQY
>TRBV7-3|many|TRBJ2-7
ASSFESSGGEQY
>TRBV7-3|many|TRBJ1-2
ASSLTGGGGYT
>TRBV20-1|many|TRBJ2-1
SARDASGGYNEQF
>TRBV4-2|many|TRBJ1-5
ASGVRDSNQPQH
>TRBV11-2|many|TRBJ2-1
ASSLEGSWGNEQF
>TRBV6-2/TRBV6-3|-|TRBJ2-1
ASIRGGNSYNEQF
>TRBV27|many|TRBJ1-1
ASSFIWNTEAF
>TRBV5-1|many|TRBJ2-7
ASSLGTRGDNYEQY
>TRBV24-1|many|TRBJ2-5
ATSDWTRETQY
>TRBV19|-|TRBJ1-5
ASTIRVREQPQH
>TRBV28|many|TRBJ1-1
ATLWGGDTEAF
>TRBV19|once|TRBJ2-2
ASSSRQGHTGELF
>TRBV30|many|TRBJ2-1
AWNRLAGVVYNEQF
>TRBV20-1|many|TRBJ2-7
SAADRGRAYEQY
>TRBV7-8|once|TRBJ2-1
ASSLRTVGGRSSYNEQF
>TRBV10-3|many|TRBJ2-5
ATETQETQY
>TRBV6-6|many|TRBJ2-6
ASSYTGGPSGANVLT
>TRBV30|many|TRBJ1-4
AWSVRPPTNEKLF
>TRBV28|many|TRBJ2-2
ASSSAGTGVTGELF
>TRBV10-1|few|TRBJ2-2
ASSESRKSGGAAGELF
>TRBV7-2|many|TRBJ2-1
ASSLGPGLAGNEQF
>TRBV24-1|many|TRBJ2-7
ATSDSGARRGDEQY